One sample yielded the 9 T cell receptor beta chains listed below, sequenced in a study of cytomegalovirus exposure and HLA in healthy donors. Both 60 Vbeta primers and 13 Jbeta primers went into the PCR. TCRdb's table, derived via immunoSEQ multiplex PCR, lists solely in-frame clones and lacks some. The sample shows around 130,000 clones, approximately 75% of them seen only once. The sequenced material came from PBMCs. The receptor set was obtained from a man aged 35 to 55 in good health and CMV-seronegative.

In this sample, this clone turned up once. The rearrangement uses TRBV5-1 and TRBJ1-4, with a tentative D call TRBD1 (6 bases). Germline values: CDR1 SGHRS, CDR2 YFSETQ. Between the trimmed V and J ends, which lost 0 bases and 4 bases, there was a span of 10 bases. CDR3 length equals 15 residues. CDR3 loop: CASSLGTAYNEKLFF. The CDR3 DNA follows: TGCGCCAGCAGCTTGGGGACAGCCTATAATGAAAAACTGTTTTTT.

This chain joins TRBV6-1 and TRBJ2-7; D is unclear. The germline V gene encodes CDR1 MNHNS and CDR2 SASEGT. V was shortened by 2 bases and J by 2 bases, with 10 bases between the two germline ends. This CDR3 comprises 14 residues. The CDR3 DNA sequence: TGTGCCAGCAGTGAATATACAATCACCTACGAGCAGTACTTC. Translated: CASSEYTITYEQYF.

This clone was picked up one time. The chain has TRBV9 and TRBJ1-2; 10 bases are a match to TRBD1. Germline CDR1 SGDLS, CDR2 YYNGEE. The CDR3 extends over 15 amino acids. V shed 4 bases, J shed 2 bases, and the junction held 5 bases outside the gene matches. CDR3 residues: CASSRPGQGNYGYTF. The CDR3 DNA follows: TGTGCCAGCAGCCGACCGGGACAGGGGAACTATGGCTACACCTTC.

J is TRBJ2-7 and V is TRBV6-1, with a possible D match to TRBD1 (6 bases). Germline V gives CDR1 MNHNS, CDR2 SASEGT. V was shortened by 7 bases and J by 7 bases, with 14 bases between the two germline ends. The CDR3 totals 12 residues. The CDR3 nucleotides are TGTGCCAGCACCCTCTGGGGGCGGGAGCAGTACTTC. Protein product: CASTLWGREQYF.

On this clone itself: Within the sample, other DNA sequences also encode this same CDR3. The CDR3 loop reads CASSIRGEKLFF. DNA for the CDR3: TGTGCCAGTAGTATTAGGGGTGAAAAACTGTTTTTT. The gene calls are TRBV19 and TRBJ1-4, with D possibly TRBD1 on 5 matching bases. The CDR3 is 12 residues long. V lost 3 bases and J 7 bases, leaving 6 bases between the germline ends. CDR1 is LNHDA, CDR2 SQIVND, per germline (reference sequence). Based on the CDR3 plus reference TRBV19 and TRBJ1-4, the full variable domain is DGGITQSPKYLFRKEGQNVTLSCEQNLNHDAMYWYRQDPGQGLRLIYYSQIVNDFQKGDIAEGYSVSREKKESFPLTVTSAQKNPTAFYLCASSIRGEKLFFGSGTQLSVL.

The J gene is TRBJ1-2, the V gene TRBV5-4; D remains unclear. The CDR3 consists of 14 residues. The ends were cut back, 4 bases at V and 4 bases at J, with 14 bases in the middle. Per the germline V gene, CDR1 is SGHNT and CDR2 is YYREEE (reference sequence). CDR3 sequence reads: CASSPNQDPYGYTF. In DNA form, the CDR3 reads TGTGCCAGCAGCCCAAACCAGGATCCCTATGGCTACACCTTC. Full variable domain (missing parts from reference TRBV5-4 and TRBJ1-2): ETGVTQSPTHLIKTRGQQVTLRCSSQSGHNTVSWYQQALGQGPQFIFQYYREEENGRGNFPPRFSGLQFPNYSSELNVNALELDDSALYLCASSPNQDPYGYTFGSGTRLTVV.

V and J are TRBV5-1 and TRBJ1-2; tentative D call: TRBD1 (6 bases). V lost 3 bases, J lost 4 bases, and 10 bases lay in between. CDR1 is SGHRS and CDR2 is YFSETQ in the germline V gene. The CDR3 spans 13 residues. CDR3 DNA: TGCGCCAGCAGCTCACAGGGCAGCTATGGCTACACCTTC. Translated: CASSSQGSYGYTF. Full variable domain (remainder filled in from reference TRBV5-1 and TRBJ1-2): KAGVTQTPRYLIKTRGQQVTLSCSPISGHRSVSWYQQTPGQGLQFLFEYFSETQRNKGNFPGRFSGRQFSNSRSEMNVSTLELGDSALYLCASSSQGSYGYTFGSGTRLTVV.

The chain is built from TRBV28 and TRBJ2-5; 8 nucleotides match TRBD2. The assigned J gene may be wrong: the sequence end matches TRBJ2-7 better. Germline loops: CDR1 MDHEN, CDR2 SYDVKM. The CDR3 has 15 residues. Written as DNA, the CDR3 is TGTGCCAGCAGCGACGGGGGACTAGGGCTATACGAGCAGTACTTC. It encodes CASSDGGLGLYEQYF.

The chain carries TRBV7-2 and TRBJ2-1; TRBD2 might be the D (5 bases). CDR3 length: 14 residues. The V gene's germline CDR1 is SGHTA and CDR2 FQGNSA. Trimming shortened V by 1 base and J by 12 bases, and 16 bases separated the two germline ends. The CDR3 region is CASSLELDLGGQFF. In DNA, the CDR3 is TGTGCCAGCAGCTTAGAGTTGGACTTGGGCGGGCAGTTCTTC.